Below, 29 T cell receptor beta chains from the same sample are listed, as sequenced in a study of blood T cell repertoires in COVID-19. Method: immunoSEQ multiplex PCR; TCRdb's copy keeps in-frame clones and lacks some. The table includes 270,000 or so clones, around 91% detected once. The sequenced material came from peripheral blood. These receptors were obtained from an older woman with COVID-19, enrolled during active disease.

The V gene is TRBV9, the J gene TRBJ1-6; TRBD1 might be the D (5 bases). V was pared by 3 bases and J by 7 bases, with 11 bases between. This CDR3 spans 14 amino acids. The V gene's germline CDR1 is SGDLS and CDR2 YYNGEE. The CDR3 nucleotides read TGTGCCAGCAGCGCTGACAGAGTAAATTCACCCCTCCACTTT. Translation gives CASSADRVNSPLHF.

The chain employs TRBV5-6 and TRBJ2-7, with 8 bases identical to TRBD1. J lost 4 bases, V lost 2 bases, and 8 bases had no gene match. The CDR3 covers 15 residues. Germline V gene sequence: CDR1 SGHDT, CDR2 YYEEEE. Written as DNA, the CDR3 is TGTGCCAGCAGCTTTCTAGGGACAGGAGTATACGAGCAGTACTTC. Its protein product is CASSFLGTGVYEQYF.

This clone was detected once. V usage is TRBV5-5 and J usage is TRBJ1-1, with D uncertain. Germline V gene sequence: CDR1 SGHKS, CDR2 YYEKEE (reference sequence). V lost 2 bases to trimming and J lost 1 base, with 6 bases between them. There are 13 residues in the CDR3. The CDR3 region has the DNA TGTGCCAGCAGCTTTTCGGGGAACACTGAAGCTTTCTTT. It translates to CASSFSGNTEAFF. Using reference TRBV5-5 and TRBJ1-1 for the parts outside the CDR3, the full variable domain is DAGVTQSPTHLIKTRGQQVTLRCSPISGHKSVSWYQQVLGQGPQFIFQYYEKEERGRGNFPDRFSARQFPNYSSELNVNALLLGDSALYLCASSFSGNTEAFFGQGTRLTVV.

V gene TRBV6-5 combines with J gene TRBJ2-1; 8 nucleotides line up with TRBD2. CDR1 is MNHEY, CDR2 SVGAGI, per germline. Trimming cost V 6 bases and J 5 bases; bases outside gene matches: 9. This CDR3 contains 15 residues. The chain's CDR3 is CASRTSRGGDNEQFF. The CDR3 DNA sequence: TGTGCCAGCAGAACCAGCCGGGGGGGGGACAATGAGCAGTTCTTC.

This chain uses TRBV10-3 with TRBJ2-3; D perhaps matches TRBD2 (6 bases). Trimming removed 6 bases from V and 1 base from J, with 11 bases in between. The CDR3 spans 14 residues. Germline V lookup: CDR1 ENHRY, CDR2 SYGVKD. The CDR3 loop is CAIRRDSRTDTQYF. The CDR3 nucleotides are TGTGCCATCAGGCGGGACTCCCGCACAGATACGCAGTATTTT.

The chain has TRBV2 and TRBJ1-3; 7 positions match TRBD1. V was clipped by 3 bases and J by 4 bases; unmatched bases: 6. Per germline, CDR1 SNHLY and CDR2 FYNNEI. The CDR3 runs 15 residues. The CDR3 reads CASSEARGVGNTIYF. The CDR3 DNA follows: TGTGCCAGCAGTGAGGCCAGGGGGGTAGGAAACACCATATATTTT.

The CDR3 DNA reads TGTGCCAGCAGTTTATCCTGGGACAGGGACGTGAACCGAAAACTGTTTTTT. This translates into CASSLSWDRDVNRKLFF. V usage is TRBV27 and J usage is TRBJ1-4, with 9 bases that match TRBD1. Germline-derived CDR1 and CDR2 are MNHEY and SMNVEV (reference sequence). CDR3 length: 17 amino acids. V lost 0 bases, J lost 10 bases, and 12 bases stayed unmatched.

This clone appeared once. This chain joins TRBV5-4 and TRBJ1-1, with 9 nucleotides matching TRBD1. With V trimmed by 0 bases and J by 7 bases, 7 bases remained unmatched. CDR1 is SGHNT, CDR2 YYREEE, per germline (reference sequence). The CDR3 contains 15 residues. The CDR3 DNA follows: TGTGCCAGCAGCTTGGGGACAGGGGCCCGCCATGAAGCTTTCTTT. It is translated as CASSLGTGARHEAFF.

This clone was picked up a small number of times. J is TRBJ1-1 and V is TRBV12-3 or TRBV12-4, with D possibly TRBD1 on 5 matching bases. The V and J ends lost 2 bases and 8 bases respectively, with 9 bases between them. The CDR3 runs 12 residues. CDR3 bases: TGTGCCAGCAGTTTAAGCCAGGGCGAAGCTTTCTTT. This gives the protein CASSLSQGEAFF.

As regards this clone: The sample contains more than one DNA sequence encoding this CDR3. This chain links TRBV7-3 with TRBJ2-3; 7 bases align to TRBD2. In germline, CDR1 is SGHTA, CDR2 FQGTGA. The V gene end was trimmed by 5 bases and the J gene end by 5 bases; junction bases not matched to a gene: 4. The CDR3 covers 13 residues. CDR3 amino acids: CASSLREGDTQYF. The CDR3 nucleotides are TGTGCCAGCAGCCTCAGGGAGGGAGATACGCAGTATTTT.

This rearrangement joins TRBV7-3 to TRBJ2-3; a weak D match, TRBD2 (5 bases). The CDR3 runs 15 residues. Trimming cost V 2 bases and J 3 bases, with 12 bases left between them. Germline V lookup: CDR1 SGHTA, CDR2 FQGTGA. CDR3 coding DNA: TGTGCCAGCAGCTTAGTGGGGAGCGGTACAGATACGCAGTATTTT. Translating it yields CASSLVGSGTDTQYF.

This chain uses TRBV7-3 with TRBJ1-1; weak D call: TRBD1 (6 bases). Germline values: CDR1 SGHTA, CDR2 FQGTGA. V lost 2 bases and J 5 bases, leaving 12 bases between the germline ends. This CDR3 contains 14 residues. The CDR3 bases are TGTGCCAGCAGCTTAGGGACACAGGGTACTGAAGCTTTCTTT. It translates to CASSLGTQGTEAFF.

Of note for this clone: In the same sample, other DNA sequences code for this CDR3. The V call is TRBV29-1, the J call TRBJ1-1; D uncertain. The CDR3 is 13 amino acids. From germline, CDR1 is SQVTM and CDR2 ANQGSEA. Trimming removed 4 bases from V and 1 base from J, with 10 bases in between. CDR3 residues: CSVGGRANTEAFF. DNA of the CDR3: TGCAGCGTTGGTGGGAGGGCGAACACTGAAGCTTTCTTT.

This sequence joins TRBV7-9 and TRBJ1-1, with no clear D. V lost 4 bases, J lost 5 bases, and 5 bases lay in between. The germline gives CDR1 SEHNR, CDR2 FQNEAQ (reference sequence). The CDR3 consists of 11 residues. In DNA, the CDR3 is TGTGCCAGCAGCTCACTTACTGAAGCTTTCTTT. As protein: CASSSLTEAFF. Complete variable domain (other parts from reference TRBV7-9 and TRBJ1-1): DTGVSQNPRHKITKRGQNVTFRCDPISEHNRLYWYRQTLGQGPEFLTYFQNEAQLEKSRLLSDRFSAERPKGSFSTLEIQRTEQGDSAMYLCASSSLTEAFFGQGTRLTVV.

The rearrangement links TRBV27 to TRBJ2-1; 8 positions agree with TRBD1. The V and J ends lost 5 bases and 9 bases, in that order; junction bases with no gene match: 6. Germline V lookup: CDR1 MNHEY, CDR2 SMNVEV (reference sequence). The CDR3 is 13 residues long. DNA for the CDR3: TGTGCCAGCAGTATAGGACAGGGTATTGAGCAGTTCTTC. This codes for CASSIGQGIEQFF.

This sequence joins TRBV2 and TRBJ1-4; D is ambiguous. V lost 2 bases and J 3 bases, leaving 10 bases between the germline ends. The CDR3 runs 15 residues. Germline CDR1 reads SNHLY; CDR2 reads FYNNEI. In nucleotides, the CDR3 is TGTGCCAGCAGTGAAACAGACCTCCCTAATGAAAAACTGTTTTTT. This translates into CASSETDLPNEKLFF.

The chain carries TRBV5-6 and TRBJ1-1; unclear D gene. CDR3 length: 14 residues. Germline values: CDR1 SGHDT, CDR2 YYEEEE. Trimming removed 2 bases at V and 1 base at J, with 9 bases between. Here the CDR3 DNA reads TGTGCCAGCAGCTTTCCCAGGCCGAACACTGAAGCTTTCTTT. Translation gives CASSFPRPNTEAFF.

The chain uses TRBV19 and TRBJ1-1; a weak D match, TRBD1 (6 bases). Between the trimmed V and J ends, which lost 2 bases and 6 bases, there was a span of 10 bases. CDR1 and CDR2 from the germline V gene are LNHDA and SQIVND (reference sequence). CDR3 length: 13 amino acids. This chain's CDR3 is CASSITGSPEAFF. CDR3 bases: TGTGCCAGTAGTATAACAGGGAGCCCTGAAGCTTTCTTT.

This chain uses TRBV4-3 with TRBJ2-1; 9 nucleotides align to TRBD2. CDR3 length: 17 amino acids. CDR1 is LGHNA, CDR2 YSLEER, per germline. The junction had 12 bases not matched to a gene; V was cut back by 0 bases and J by 9 bases. This CDR3 is CASSQDLRGGLASEQFF. The DNA for the CDR3 is TGCGCCAGCAGCCAAGATTTGCGGGGGGGCCTGGCGAGTGAGCAGTTCTTC.

The chain is built from TRBV6-5 and TRBJ1-2; D unclear. The germline V gene has CDR1 MNHEY and CDR2 SVGAGI. The CDR3 covers 14 residues. Between the trimmed V and J ends, which lost 7 bases and 4 bases, there was a span of 16 bases. The CDR3 reads CASTVSGSLYGYTF. CDR3 coding DNA: TGTGCCAGCACCGTATCGGGTTCGCTCTATGGCTACACCTTC.

This chain joins TRBV5-6 and TRBJ2-1, with 7 bases aligning to TRBD1. Looked up from germline, CDR1 is SGHDT and CDR2 is YYEEEE. After removal of 5 bases from V and 7 bases from J, the junction contained 9 bases not matched to a gene. This CDR3 is 14 amino acids long. The CDR3 DNA follows: TGTGCCAGCAGGCTGCAGGGGGATGCGAATGAGCAGTTCTTC. The encoded protein is CASRLQGDANEQFF.

V usage is TRBV7-3 and J usage is TRBJ2-6, with 11 bases that match TRBD2. CDR3 length: 17 residues. Germline CDR1 and CDR2: SGHTA and FQGTGA. Unmatched junction bases numbered 7, after V lost 4 bases and J lost 5 bases. CDR3 coding DNA: TGTGCCAGCAGCTCCAGCACTAGCGGGGGCAGGGCCAACGTCCTGACTTTC. Its translation is CASSSSTSGGRANVLTF.

This clone was counted a single time. V and J are TRBV9 and TRBJ1-4; D is perhaps TRBD1 (5 bases). Germline CDR1 SGDLS, CDR2 YYNGEE. Trimming shortened V by 4 bases and J by 8 bases, and 21 bases separated the two germline ends. The CDR3 runs to 16 residues. This CDR3 reads CASSRGGPAEGEKLFF. The DNA for the CDR3 is TGTGCCAGCAGCCGCGGGGGACCGGCGGAGGGGGAAAAACTGTTTTTT.

This clone was found a few times. V is TRBV5-5 and J is TRBJ1-1; D is unresolved. Trimming cost V 0 bases and J 1 base, with 7 bases left between them. CDR3 length: 14 amino acids. Germline V gene sequence: CDR1 SGHKS, CDR2 YYEKEE (reference sequence). The CDR3 DNA sequence: TGTGCCAGCAGCTTGGGGGCAGCGAACACTGAAGCTTTCTTT. Its translation is CASSLGAANTEAFF.

The CDR3 region has the DNA TGTGCCAGCAGCTTAGCTCGTCTTAGCGGGGGGGCCACAGATACGCAGTATTTT. Its translation: CASSLARLSGGATDTQYF. The chain links TRBV7-9 to TRBJ2-3; 11 positions agree with TRBD2. Trimming cost V 0 bases and J 2 bases; bases outside gene matches: 7. The germline V gene has CDR1 SEHNR and CDR2 FQNEAQ (reference sequence). The CDR3 length is 18 residues.

This chain uses TRBV13 with TRBJ2-2, with D possibly being TRBD1 (5 bases). The CDR3 runs to 15 residues. Germline CDR1 and CDR2: PRHDT and FYEKMQ (reference sequence). Trimming cost V 3 bases and J 4 bases, with 12 bases left between them. CDR3 nucleotides: TGTGCCAGCAGCTTGGGGCAGGGATTCACCGGGGAGCTGTTTTTT. This codes for CASSLGQGFTGELFF. The variable domain in full, with the rest retrieved from reference TRBV13 and TRBJ2-2, is AAGVIQSPRHLIKEKRETATLKCYPIPRHDTVYWYQQGPGQDPQFLISFYEKMQSDKGSIPDRFSAQQFSDYHSELNMSSLELGDSALYFCASSLGQGFTGELFFGEGSRLTVL.

The CDR3 protein is CASSVSPSPENSPLHF. In DNA, the CDR3 is TGTGCCAGCAGCGTATCTCCCTCTCCTGAGAATTCACCCCTCCACTTT. This sequence joins TRBV9 and TRBJ1-6; D uncertain. The V gene's germline CDR1 is SGDLS and CDR2 YYNGEE. V was shortened by 1 base and J by 7 bases, with 15 bases between the two germline ends. This CDR3 has 16 amino acids.

The chain links TRBV9 to TRBJ1-3; 10 bases agree with TRBD1. The J segment lost 1 base and the V segment lost 2 bases, leaving 3 bases of the junction unmatched. CDR3 length equals 16 residues. CDR1 is SGDLS, CDR2 YYNGEE, per germline. Here the CDR3 DNA reads TGTGCCAGCAGCGTTGGGACAGGGGTTTCTGGAAACACCATATATTTT. Translated: CASSVGTGVSGNTIYF.

The chain is built from TRBV6-2 or TRBV6-3 and TRBJ1-2; the D gene is possibly TRBD1 (6 bases). The germline CDR1 and CDR2 sequences are MNHEY and SVGEGT. This CDR3 comprises 15 residues. Deletions cut 4 bases from V and 8 bases from J, with 20 bases between. The CDR3 loop reads CASSLLLTGSTGYTF. In DNA form, the CDR3 reads TGTGCCAGCAGTTTACTCCTGACAGGATCAACGGGCTACACCTTC.